The rows below give T cell receptor beta chains drawn from one sample of a study of T cells after yellow fever vaccination. In TCRdb, the 5' RACE reads were re-called with MiXCR into one record per CDR3 protein. The sample contains about 320,000 distinct CDR3 sequences, roughly 4.3% of which appear only once. The sequenced sample was PBMCs, obtained 15 days after the yellow fever booster vaccination. The receptors derive from a man between 18 and 35 years old who received the YFV17D yellow fever vaccine. The CDR3 runs from the conserved cysteine through the conserved F or W. A D gene is named only where the DNA matches it firmly. Size tells how often a clone was seen (once, few, many) or the class of an expanded clone, and some rows leave it out.

J gene	V gene	D gene	clone size	CDR3 protein	CDR3 DNA
TRBJ2-7	TRBV7-2	TRBD2	many	CASSFEPGGLAAYEQYF	TGTGCCAGCAGCTTTGAGCCGGGTGGGCTAGCGGCCTACGAGCAGTACTTC
TRBJ2-7	TRBV11-2	.	many	CASSLRGLEQYF	TGTGCCAGCAGCTTAAGAGGGTTGGAGCAGTACTTC
TRBJ1-2	TRBV7-9	.	few	CASSLSREDGYTF	TGTGCCAGCAGCTTAAGCAGGGAGGATGGCTACACCTTC
TRBJ2-3	TRBV7-2	TRBD1	many	CASSLEGTGARTQYF	TGTGCCAGCAGCTTAGAAGGGACAGGGGCTCGTACGCAGTATTTT
TRBJ2-5	TRBV7-3	TRBD2	many	CASSFSGLAGAGVETQYF	TGTGCCAGCAGCTTTAGTGGTCTAGCGGGGGCCGGGGTAGAGACCCAGTACTTC
TRBJ1-1	TRBV4-1	.	many	CASSQGRGVAEAFF	TGCGCCAGCAGCCAAGGGAGAGGAGTCGCTGAAGCTTTCTTT
TRBJ1-5	TRBV3-1	TRBD1	.	CASSPGQGFWNQPQHF	TGTGCCAGCAGTCCGGGACAGGGGTTTTGGAATCAGCCCCAGCATTTT
TRBJ1-5	TRBV5-1	.	many	CASSPDVNQPQHF	TGCGCCAGCAGTCCTGACGTTAATCAGCCCCAGCATTTT
TRBJ1-1	TRBV18	.	.	CASSPQGLHTEAFF	TGTGCCAGCTCACCGCAGGGTCTCCACACTGAAGCTTTCTTT
TRBJ1-3	TRBV27	.	few	CASSLRPANGNTIYF	TGTGCCAGCAGTCTCCGACCGGCGAATGGAAACACCATATATTTT
TRBJ1-1	TRBV10-3	TRBD1	.	CAITRTGENTEAFF	TGTGCCATCACCCGGACAGGGGAAAACACTGAAGCTTTCTTT
TRBJ1-2	TRBV7-9	.	.	CASSPGAVGYTF	TGTGCCAGCTCCCCCGGGGCCGTGGGCTACACCTTC
TRBJ2-3	TRBV10-3	.	few	CATRATPSAQYF	TGTGCCACCCGGGCGACCCCCTCGGCGCAGTATTTT
TRBJ2-5	TRBV12-3/TRBV12-4	TRBD2	many	CASSHGLAGAEETQYF	TGTGCCAGCAGTCACGGACTAGCGGGGGCCGAAGAGACCCAGTACTTC
TRBJ2-7	TRBV7-2	.	few	CASSPLAGLYEQYF	TGTGCCAGCAGCCCCCTGGCAGGGCTCTACGAGCAGTACTTC
TRBJ1-6	TRBV11-2	TRBD1	many	CASSWTQGAYSPLHF	TGTGCCAGCAGCTGGACCCAGGGGGCCTATTCACCCCTCCACTTT
TRBJ2-1	TRBV6-5	.	.	CASSYSGGLRNEQFF	TGTGCCAGCAGTTACTCCGGGGGGCTAAGAAATGAGCAGTTCTTC
TRBJ2-7	TRBV7-8	.	few	CASSSSSRDGRYEQYF	TGTGCCAGCAGCTCCTCCTCCCGGGACGGAAGATACGAGCAGTACTTC
TRBJ1-5	TRBV10-3	TRBD1	few	CASNPVTGVNQPQHF	TGTGCCTCCAACCCGGTTACAGGGGTCAATCAGCCCCAGCATTTT
TRBJ1-2	TRBV6-5	.	.	CASSDSGHYYGYTF	TGTGCCAGCAGTGACTCCGGACACTACTATGGCTACACCTTC
TRBJ1-1	TRBV2	.	.	CASCVGGTEAFF	TGTGCCAGCTGTGTGGGGGGCACTGAAGCTTTCTTT
TRBJ2-6	TRBV7-3	.	few	CASSLMGSSSGANVLTF	TGTGCCAGCAGCTTAATGGGCAGCAGCTCTGGGGCCAACGTCCTGACTTTC
TRBJ1-4	TRBV7-9	.	many	CASSLAGQGKLFF	TGTGCCAGCAGCCTAGCGGGGCAAGGAAAACTGTTTTTT
TRBJ2-7	TRBV7-2	TRBD2	many	CASSSRTSGGRYEQYF	TGTGCCAGCAGCTCCAGGACTAGCGGGGGGCGCTACGAGCAGTACTTC
TRBJ1-6	TRBV19	TRBD1	few	CASSISGQGRSPLHF	TGTGCCAGTAGTATTTCGGGACAGGGTCGGTCACCCCTCCACTTT
TRBJ2-2	TRBV6-1	TRBD1	.	CASEPGQHTGELFF	TGTGCCAGCGAGCCGGGACAGCACACCGGGGAGCTGTTTTTT
TRBJ1-3	TRBV29-1	.	many	CSSAPYAGRGTIYF	TGCAGCTCCGCACCCTATGCGGGGAGAGGCACCATATATTTT
TRBJ1-1	TRBV7-9	.	few	CASSSQGVITEAFF	TGTGCCAGCAGCTCCCAGGGCGTAATCACTGAAGCTTTCTTT
TRBJ2-1	TRBV10-3	.	many	CAIAETARPLAGSYNEQFF	TGTGCCATCGCGGAGACCGCAAGACCTTTGGCTGGCTCCTACAATGAGCAGTTCTTC
TRBJ2-5	TRBV6-1	TRBD2	few	CASSVLAGGQETQYF	TGTGCCAGCAGTGTGTTAGCGGGGGGGCAAGAGACCCAGTACTTC
TRBJ1-1	TRBV12-5	.	.	CASVENTEAFF	TGTGCTAGTGTCGAGAACACTGAAGCTTTCTTT
TRBJ2-3	TRBV2	TRBD2	few	CASTTGLAGGRTDTQYF	TGTGCCAGCACAACTGGACTAGCGGGGGGCCGCACAGATACGCAGTATTTT
TRBJ2-5	TRBV5-1	.	.	CASSYSLSGQETQYF	TGCGCCAGCAGTTACAGCCTTTCGGGGCAAGAGACCCAGTACTTC
TRBJ2-2	TRBV12-3/TRBV12-4	.	.	CASKQMNTGELFF	TGTGCCAGCAAACAGATGAACACCGGGGAGCTGTTTTTT
TRBJ1-5	TRBV6-6	.	.	CASSYDGGNQPQHF	TGTGCCAGCAGTTATGACGGAGGAAATCAGCCCCAGCATTTT
TRBJ2-5	TRBV7-6	.	.	CASSFHAQETQYF	TGTGCCAGCAGCTTCCACGCTCAAGAGACCCAGTACTTC
TRBJ1-1	TRBV5-1	.	many	CASSPTGSSTEAFF	TGCGCCAGCAGCCCGACAGGATCGTCCACTGAAGCTTTCTTT
TRBJ2-5	TRBV15	TRBD1	.	CATSTDRETTQYF	TGTGCCACCAGCACGGACAGGGAAACGACCCAGTACTTC
TRBJ2-3	TRBV20-1	.	many	CSARHPGGDTQYF	TGCAGTGCTAGACACCCCGGGGGAGATACGCAGTATTTT
TRBJ1-1	TRBV6-1	.	many	CASALGGKTEAFF	TGTGCCAGCGCACTAGGCGGGAAAACTGAAGCTTTCTTT
TRBJ2-2	TRBV7-2	.	.	CASSFVGLGTGELFF	TGTGCCAGCAGCTTTGTGGGACTGGGCACCGGGGAGCTGTTTTTT
TRBJ2-2	TRBV6-1	.	many	CASGALQGTGELFF	TGTGCCAGCGGGGCCCTCCAGGGCACCGGGGAGCTGTTTTTT